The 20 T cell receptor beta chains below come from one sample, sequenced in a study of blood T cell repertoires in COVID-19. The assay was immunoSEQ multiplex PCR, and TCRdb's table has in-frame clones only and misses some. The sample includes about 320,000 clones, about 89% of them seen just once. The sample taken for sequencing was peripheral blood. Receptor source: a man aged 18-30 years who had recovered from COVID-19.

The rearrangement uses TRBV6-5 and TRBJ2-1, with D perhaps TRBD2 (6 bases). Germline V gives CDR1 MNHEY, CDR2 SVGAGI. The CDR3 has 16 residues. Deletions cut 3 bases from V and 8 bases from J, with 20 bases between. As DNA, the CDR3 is TGTGCCAGCAGTTATATCCGGATAGCGGTGGTCGATGAGCAGTTCTTC. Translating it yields CASSYIRIAVVDEQFF.

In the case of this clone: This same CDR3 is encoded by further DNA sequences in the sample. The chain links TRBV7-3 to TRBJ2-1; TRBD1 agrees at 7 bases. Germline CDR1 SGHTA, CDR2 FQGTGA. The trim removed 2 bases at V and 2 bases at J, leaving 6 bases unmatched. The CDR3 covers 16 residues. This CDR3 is CASSLSVGQPYNEQFF. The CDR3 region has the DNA TGTGCCAGCAGCTTATCGGTGGGACAGCCCTACAATGAGCAGTTCTTC.

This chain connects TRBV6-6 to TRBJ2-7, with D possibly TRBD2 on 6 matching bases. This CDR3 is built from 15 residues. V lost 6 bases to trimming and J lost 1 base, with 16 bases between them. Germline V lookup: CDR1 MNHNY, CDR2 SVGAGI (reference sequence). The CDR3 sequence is CASSRPGGRSYEQYF. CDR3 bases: TGTGCCAGCAGCCGGCCAGGAGGGAGGTCCTACGAGCAGTACTTC.

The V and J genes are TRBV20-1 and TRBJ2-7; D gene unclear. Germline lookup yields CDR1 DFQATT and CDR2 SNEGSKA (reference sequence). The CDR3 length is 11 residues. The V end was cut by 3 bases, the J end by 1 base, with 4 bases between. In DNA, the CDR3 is TGCAGTGCTAGCGGGTCCTACGAGCAGTACTTC. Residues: CSASGSYEQYF.

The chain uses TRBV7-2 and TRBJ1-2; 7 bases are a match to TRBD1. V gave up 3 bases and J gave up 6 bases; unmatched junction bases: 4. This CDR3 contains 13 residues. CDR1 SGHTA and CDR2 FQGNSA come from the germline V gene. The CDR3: CASSFGDSDGYTF. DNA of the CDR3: TGTGCCAGCAGCTTCGGGGACAGTGATGGCTACACCTTC.

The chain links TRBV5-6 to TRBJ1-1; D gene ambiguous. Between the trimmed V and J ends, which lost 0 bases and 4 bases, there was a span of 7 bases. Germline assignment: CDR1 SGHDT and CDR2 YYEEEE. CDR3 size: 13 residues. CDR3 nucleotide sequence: TGTGCCAGCAGCTTGGGACATCTCACTGAAGCTTTCTTT. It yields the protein CASSLGHLTEAFF. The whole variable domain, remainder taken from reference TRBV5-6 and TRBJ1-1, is DAGVTQSPTHLIKTRGQQVTLRCSPKSGHDTVSWYQQALGQGPQFIFQYYEEEERQRGNFPDRFSGHQFPNYSSELNVNALLLGDSALYLCASSLGHLTEAFFGQGTRLTVV.

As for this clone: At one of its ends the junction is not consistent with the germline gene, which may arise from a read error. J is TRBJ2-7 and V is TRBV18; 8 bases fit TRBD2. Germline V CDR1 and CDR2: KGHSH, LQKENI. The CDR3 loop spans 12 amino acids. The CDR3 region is CASSPPGGAGEF. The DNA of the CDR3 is TGTGCCAGCTCACCCCCCGGGGGGGCCGGGGAATTC.

CDR3: CATRQDETQYF. CDR3 DNA: TGTGCCACCCGACAGGACGAGACCCAGTACTTC. The genes are TRBV10-3 and TRBJ2-5, with D perhaps TRBD1 (6 bases). This CDR3 has 11 amino acids. Germline V gene data show CDR1 as ENHRY and CDR2 as SYGVKD. V lost 10 bases to trimming and J lost 5 bases, with 11 bases between them.

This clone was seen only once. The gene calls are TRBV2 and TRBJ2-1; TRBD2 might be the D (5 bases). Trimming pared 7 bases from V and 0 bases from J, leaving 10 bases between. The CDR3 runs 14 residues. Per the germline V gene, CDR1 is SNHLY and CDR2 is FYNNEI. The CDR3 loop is CASTDYHSYNEQFF. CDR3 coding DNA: TGTGCCAGCACCGACTACCACTCCTACAATGAGCAGTTCTTC.

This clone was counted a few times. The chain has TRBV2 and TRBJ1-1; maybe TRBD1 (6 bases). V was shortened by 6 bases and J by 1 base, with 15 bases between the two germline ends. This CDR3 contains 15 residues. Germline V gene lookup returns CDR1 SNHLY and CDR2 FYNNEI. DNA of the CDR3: TGTGCCAGCAGAAACTTGACAGGCCCGAACACTGAAGCTTTCTTT. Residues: CASRNLTGPNTEAFF.

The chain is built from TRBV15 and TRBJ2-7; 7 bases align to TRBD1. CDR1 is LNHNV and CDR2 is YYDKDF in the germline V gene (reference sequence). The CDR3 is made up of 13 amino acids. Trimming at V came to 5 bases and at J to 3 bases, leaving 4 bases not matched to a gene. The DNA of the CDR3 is TGTGCCACCAGCCTGGGACAGAACTACGAGCAGTACTTC. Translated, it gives CATSLGQNYEQYF.

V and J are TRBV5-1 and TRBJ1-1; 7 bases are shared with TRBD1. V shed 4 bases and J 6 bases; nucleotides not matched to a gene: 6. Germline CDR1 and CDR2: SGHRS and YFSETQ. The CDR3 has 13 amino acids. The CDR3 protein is CASSLDRAPEAFF. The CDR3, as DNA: TGCGCCAGCAGCCTAGACAGGGCGCCTGAAGCTTTCTTT.

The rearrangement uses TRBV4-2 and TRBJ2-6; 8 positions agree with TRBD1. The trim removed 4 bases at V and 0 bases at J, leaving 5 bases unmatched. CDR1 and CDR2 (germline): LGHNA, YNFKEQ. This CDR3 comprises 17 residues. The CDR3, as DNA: TGTGCCAGCAGCCTGGGACAGGACATCTCTGGGGCCAACGTCCTGACTTTC. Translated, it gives CASSLGQDISGANVLTF.

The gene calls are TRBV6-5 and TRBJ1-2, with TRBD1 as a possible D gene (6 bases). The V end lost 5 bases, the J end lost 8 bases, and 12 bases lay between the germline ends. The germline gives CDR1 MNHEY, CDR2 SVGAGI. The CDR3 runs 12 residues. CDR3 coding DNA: TGTGCCAGCAGTAGGGGGGAGGGAGGCTACACCTTC. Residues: CASSRGEGGYTF.

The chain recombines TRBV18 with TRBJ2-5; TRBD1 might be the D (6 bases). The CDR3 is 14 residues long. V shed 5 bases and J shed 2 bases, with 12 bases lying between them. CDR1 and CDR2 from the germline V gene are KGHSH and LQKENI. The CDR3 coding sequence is TGTGCCAGCTCAGACAGGAGAACGCAAGAGACCCAGTACTTC. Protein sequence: CASSDRRTQETQYF.

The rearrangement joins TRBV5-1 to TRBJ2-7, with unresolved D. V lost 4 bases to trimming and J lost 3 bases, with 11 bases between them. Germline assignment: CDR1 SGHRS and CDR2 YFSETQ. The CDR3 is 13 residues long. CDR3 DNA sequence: TGCGCCAGCAGCCCCGGTTCGGGCTACGAGCAGTACTTC. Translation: CASSPGSGYEQYF.

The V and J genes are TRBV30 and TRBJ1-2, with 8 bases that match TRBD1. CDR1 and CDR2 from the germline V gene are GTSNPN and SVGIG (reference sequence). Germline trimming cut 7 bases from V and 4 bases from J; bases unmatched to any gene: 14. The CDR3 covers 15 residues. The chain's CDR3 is CAFTRPQGARYGYTF. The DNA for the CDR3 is TGTGCCTTCACCCGCCCTCAGGGGGCGCGCTATGGCTACACCTTC. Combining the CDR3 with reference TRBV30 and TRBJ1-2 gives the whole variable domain SQTIHQWPATLVQPVGSPLSLECTVEGTSNPNLYWYRQAAGRGLQLLFYSVGIGQISSEVPQNLSASRPQDRQFILSSKKLLLSDSGFYLCAFTRPQGARYGYTFGSGTRLTVV.

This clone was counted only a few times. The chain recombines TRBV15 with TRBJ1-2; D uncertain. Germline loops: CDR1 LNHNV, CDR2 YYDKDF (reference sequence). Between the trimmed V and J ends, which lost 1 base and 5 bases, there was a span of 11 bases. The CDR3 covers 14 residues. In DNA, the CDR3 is TGTGCCACCAGCAGAGGATTGATCGGTTATGGCTACACCTTC. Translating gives CATSRGLIGYGYTF.

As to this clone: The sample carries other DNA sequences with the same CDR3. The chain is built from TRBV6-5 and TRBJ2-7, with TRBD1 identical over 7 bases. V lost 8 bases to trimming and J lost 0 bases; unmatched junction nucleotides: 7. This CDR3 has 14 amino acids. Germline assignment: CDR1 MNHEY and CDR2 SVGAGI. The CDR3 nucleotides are TGTGCCAGCTCACCGGGACAGAGCTCCTACGAGCAGTACTTC. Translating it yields CASSPGQSSYEQYF.

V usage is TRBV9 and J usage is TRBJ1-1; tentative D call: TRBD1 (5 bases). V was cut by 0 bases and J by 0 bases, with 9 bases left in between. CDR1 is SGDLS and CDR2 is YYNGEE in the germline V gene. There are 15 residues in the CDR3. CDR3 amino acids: CASSVEAGLNTEAFF. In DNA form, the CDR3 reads TGTGCCAGCAGCGTAGAAGCAGGGTTGAACACTGAAGCTTTCTTT.